The 32 T cell receptor beta chains presented below share a single source sample, sequenced in a study of T cells after yellow fever vaccination. A single record per CDR3 protein comes from TCRdb applying MiXCR to the 5' RACE reads. The table records about 400,000 distinct CDR3 sequences, roughly 6.2% of them present only once. Sequenced material: PBMCs, taken 5 days after the yellow fever booster vaccination. Receptors were obtained from a man aged 30 to 45 who received the YFV17D yellow fever vaccine.

There are a few counts of this clonotype. J is TRBJ2-2 and V is TRBV5-1, with 8 bases that match TRBD1. This CDR3 contains 15 residues. V lost 4 bases and J lost 4; bases outside the gene matches: 6. The germline CDR1 and CDR2 sequences are SGHRS and YFSETQ. CDR3 amino acids: CASSTQGVGTGELFF. In DNA form, the CDR3 reads TGCGCCAGCAGCACACAGGGGGTTGGCACCGGGGAGCTGTTTTTT.

This CDR3 reads CSAVPVAGVPDTQYF. CDR3 bases: TGCAGTGCTGTGCCCGTGGCGGGAGTACCAGATACGCAGTATTTT. This rearrangement joins TRBV20-1 to TRBJ2-3; TRBD2 matches at 7 bases. V gave up 5 bases and J gave up 4 bases; unmatched junction bases: 12. CDR1 is DFQATT, CDR2 SNEGSKA, per germline (reference sequence). The CDR3 is 15 amino acids.

There are a few counts of this clonotype. The chain carries TRBV7-6 and TRBJ2-3; D uncertain. Deletions cut 5 bases from V and 4 bases from J, with 13 bases between. The germline V gene encodes CDR1 SGHVS and CDR2 FNYEAQ. The CDR3 loop spans 14 amino acids. CDR3 residues: CASSRTHDADTQYF. In DNA, the CDR3 is TGTGCCAGCAGCCGAACCCACGACGCAGATACGCAGTATTTT.

Only a few counts were recorded for this clonotype. This chain links TRBV9 with TRBJ2-6; the D call may be TRBD1 or TRBD2 (5 bases each). Trimming left V 1 base short and J 0 bases short, with 17 bases between. Germline-derived CDR1 and CDR2 are SGDLS and YYNGEE. The CDR3 consists of 19 residues. DNA for the CDR3: TGTGCCAGCAGCGTAAGAGGGGCTGGTGGAGTCTCTGGGGCCAACGTCCTGACTTTC. Residues: CASSVRGAGGVSGANVLTF. The variable domain in full, completed from reference TRBV9 and TRBJ2-6, reads DSGVTQTPKHLITATGQRVTLRCSPRSGDLSVYWYQQSLDQGLQFLIQYYNGEERAKGNILERFSAQQFPDLHSELNLSSLELGDSALYFCASSVRGAGGVSGANVLTFGAGSRLTVL.

This clonotype was seen a few times. The gene calls are TRBV19 and TRBJ2-3, with D perhaps given as TRBD1 or TRBD2 (5 bases each). Germline V gene lookup returns CDR1 LNHDA and CDR2 SQIVND (reference sequence). V was pared by 5 bases and J by 7 bases, with 16 bases between. This CDR3 has 14 amino acids. The CDR3 spells CASSPDYGGNTQYF. The CDR3 coding sequence is TGTGCCAGTAGTCCCGACTATGGGGGAAATACGCAGTATTTT.

This clonotype occurred many times. This chain connects TRBV6-5 to TRBJ1-1; no clear D. There are 16 residues in the CDR3. Trimming removed 2 bases at V and 0 bases at J, with 13 bases between. Germline CDR1 is MNHEY and CDR2 is SVGAGI. DNA for the CDR3: TGTGCCAGCAGTTACGCACACCTCACAGTGAACACTGAAGCTTTCTTT. Protein sequence: CASSYAHLTVNTEAFF.

In its sample, this clonotype was seen a few times. This chain joins TRBV28 and TRBJ2-2, with a tentative D call TRBD2 (5 bases). The CDR3 spans 14 residues. Trimming pared 7 bases from V and 5 bases from J, leaving 14 bases between. Germline values: CDR1 MDHEN, CDR2 SYDVKM. CDR3 nucleotide sequence: TGTGCCAGCATGGTGGTTACTAGGACCGGGGAGCTGTTTTTT. Amino acid sequence: CASMVVTRTGELFF.

The genes are TRBV29-1 and TRBJ2-7; 7 nucleotides line up with TRBD1. The germline CDR1 and CDR2 sequences are SQVTM and ANQGSEA. This CDR3 region has 12 residues. The trim removed 4 bases at V and 6 bases at J, leaving 6 bases unmatched. CDR3 region: CSVVTGRAEQYF. In DNA, the CDR3 is TGCAGCGTTGTGACAGGGCGTGCCGAGCAGTACTTC.

The chain employs TRBV5-1 and TRBJ1-4; D is unclear. The CDR3 spans 14 residues. Germline CDR1 is SGHRS and CDR2 is YFSETQ. V was pared by 4 bases and J by 6 bases, with 13 bases between. The CDR3 reads CASSQDYLYEKLFF. CDR3 nucleotide sequence: TGCGCCAGCAGCCAGGATTATCTCTATGAAAAACTGTTTTTT.

V gene TRBV6-2 or TRBV6-3 combines with J gene TRBJ2-1; the D gene could be TRBD1 or TRBD2 (5 bases each). Trimming left V 6 bases short and J 2 bases short, with 20 bases between. The length of the CDR3 is 17 residues. Germline lookup yields CDR1 MNHEY and CDR2 SVGEGT. The CDR3 sequence is CASRRTGAMLAYNEQFF. CDR3 sequence (DNA): TGTGCCAGCAGACGAACCGGGGCCATGCTCGCCTACAATGAGCAGTTCTTC.

On this clonotype itself: Germline is not matched at one junction end, which may reflect a read error. The chain carries TRBV5-6 and TRBJ2-1; 15 bases fit TRBD2. This CDR3 comprises 15 residues. The V gene's germline CDR1 is SGHDT and CDR2 YYEEEE. CDR3 in amino acids: CARSLRRTSGRAIYF. In nucleotides, the CDR3 is TGTGCCAGAAGCCTCCGTCGGACTAGCGGGAGGGCCATCTACTTC.

Only a few counts were recorded for this clonotype. The rearrangement joins TRBV7-9 to TRBJ2-1, with a possible D match to TRBD1 (6 bases). Trimming left V 1 base short and J 9 bases short, with 16 bases between. CDR1 is SEHNR and CDR2 is FQNEAQ in the germline V gene (reference sequence). The CDR3 is 15 residues long. This CDR3 is CASSLEGVYNGEQFF. The CDR3 DNA is TGTGCCAGCAGCTTAGAGGGGGTCTACAATGGTGAGCAGTTCTTC.

This clonotype appeared a few times. This sequence joins TRBV5-4 and TRBJ2-5; D is unclear. Trimming took 5 bases from V and 5 from J, leaving 7 bases between them. The CDR3 contains 11 residues. CDR1 is SGHNT, CDR2 YYREEE, per germline (reference sequence). CDR3 loop: CASSSSETQYF. The DNA of the CDR3 is TGTGCCAGCAGTTCTAGTGAGACCCAGTACTTC.

This clonotype was found a few times. The genes are TRBV20-1 and TRBJ2-7, with 8 bases that match TRBD1. This CDR3 has 13 residues. Trimming removed 5 bases from V and 0 bases from J; junction bases left unmatched: 3. The V gene's germline CDR1 is DFQATT and CDR2 SNEGSKA (reference sequence). As DNA, the CDR3 is TGCAGTGCTTGGGACAGGAGCTCCTACGAGCAGTACTTC. It codes for CSAWDRSSYEQYF.

This clonotype was observed at least ten times. The J gene is TRBJ2-7, the V gene TRBV21-1; the listed D gene, TRBD1, was not tested against the DNA. TRBV21-1 is annotated as a pseudogene. The CDR3 spans 14 residues. The CDR3 bases are TGTGCCATAGAAAGGGGGCTCGTTTCCAACGAGCAGTACTTC. As protein: CAIERGLVSNEQYF.

This clonotype was seen only a few times. This chain links TRBV5-1 with TRBJ2-5, with a possible D match to TRBD2 (5 bases). Germline values: CDR1 SGHRS, CDR2 YFSETQ. V dropped 5 bases and J dropped 0 bases, with 14 bases sitting between them. CDR3 length: 15 amino acids. The CDR3 DNA sequence: TGCGCCAGCAGAAAACAGTCGCGGGACCAAGAGACCCAGTACTTC. It is translated as CASRKQSRDQETQYF.

V and J are TRBV5-1 and TRBJ1-5; D call uncertain. V was pared by 0 bases and J by 3 bases, with 10 bases between. The CDR3 has 15 amino acids. Germline CDR1 and CDR2: SGHRS and YFSETQ. The CDR3 nucleotides read TGCGCCAGCAGCTTGGAAGGGAGTGTCAATCAGCCCCAGCATTTT. It encodes CASSLEGSVNQPQHF.

This clonotype was seen more than once but under ten times. The chain joins TRBV14 to TRBJ1-3; no clear D. CDR1 is SGHDN, CDR2 FVKESK, per germline. With 9 bases removed from V and 4 bases from J, the gap between germline ends came to 16 bases. This CDR3 contains 14 residues. CDR3 loop: CASAPLGSGNTIYF. CDR3 sequence (DNA): TGTGCCAGTGCCCCGCTAGGGAGCGGAAACACCATATATTTT.

The gene calls are TRBV11-2 and TRBJ2-5; 9 nucleotides match TRBD2. This CDR3 is 16 amino acids long. The J segment lost 5 bases and the V segment lost 4 bases, leaving 11 bases of the junction unmatched. CDR1 and CDR2 (germline): SGHAT, FQNNGV. CDR3 loop: CASSSPRVAGGETQYF. Here the CDR3 DNA reads TGTGCCAGCAGCTCCCCGAGAGTGGCGGGAGGGGAGACCCAGTACTTC.

This clonotype was seen many times. This sequence joins TRBV5-1 and TRBJ1-5, with D unresolved. The germline gives CDR1 SGHRS, CDR2 YFSETQ. This CDR3 has 15 residues. Trimming pared 0 bases from V and 5 bases from J, leaving 12 bases between. The CDR3 loop is CASSLGGRRDQPQHF. For the CDR3, the DNA is TGCGCCAGCAGCTTGGGCGGCCGGCGGGATCAGCCCCAGCATTTT.

In this sample, this clonotype turned up many times. The chain couples TRBV5-1 to TRBJ1-1; 9 bases are a match to TRBD1. V shed 3 bases, J shed 7 bases, and the junction held 7 bases outside the gene matches. CDR3 size: 14 residues. The germline gives CDR1 SGHRS, CDR2 YFSETQ. The CDR3 nucleotides read TGCGCCAGCAGCTCCAGGGGACAGGGTGATGAAGCTTTCTTT. Translation gives CASSSRGQGDEAFF.

This clonotype was seen a handful of times. The V call is TRBV12-3 or TRBV12-4, the J call TRBJ2-1; D is uncertain. The CDR3 runs 15 residues. Trimming stripped 5 bases from V and 5 bases from J, with 16 bases between. This chain's CDR3 is CASSQRREVNNEQFF. CDR3 bases: TGTGCCAGCAGTCAACGACGAGAAGTAAACAATGAGCAGTTCTTC.

There are many counts of this clonotype. The rearrangement links TRBV6-5 to TRBJ2-7; D may be TRBD1 (6 bases). The CDR3 is 17 residues long. V was trimmed by 0 bases and J by 2 bases, leaving 17 bases between them. Germline V CDR1 and CDR2: MNHEY, SVGAGI. In nucleotides, the CDR3 is TGTGCCAGCAGTTACTCGGGGGCTCCAGGGACCACCTACGAGCAGTACTTC. Translation gives CASSYSGAPGTTYEQYF.

The gene calls are TRBV7-2 and TRBJ2-7; TRBD2 aligns across 11 bases. Germline values: CDR1 SGHTA, CDR2 FQGNSA. The CDR3 extends over 16 amino acids. J gave up 3 bases and V 6 bases, and 10 bases lay outside the gene matches. The CDR3 region is CASRTTSGSWGYEQYF. The CDR3 region has the DNA TGTGCCAGCAGGACCACTAGCGGGAGCTGGGGCTACGAGCAGTACTTC.

Here the CDR3 DNA reads TGTGCCAGCAGTACAATTGGGGGCAATCAGCCCCAGCATTTT. Translating gives CASSTIGGNQPQHF. This chain uses TRBV7-9 with TRBJ1-5, with no clear D. CDR1 SEHNR and CDR2 FQNEAQ come from the germline V gene (reference sequence). This CDR3 comprises 14 residues. Trimming left V 6 bases short and J 2 bases short, with 11 bases between.

This clonotype showed up many times. The chain carries TRBV27 and TRBJ2-7; D remains ambiguous. The CDR3 runs 13 residues. With 3 bases removed from V and 2 bases from J, the gap between germline ends came to 8 bases. Germline values: CDR1 MNHEY, CDR2 SMNVEV (reference sequence). The CDR3 bases are TGTGCCAGCAGTTTGAACCCCCCCTACGAGCAGTACTTC. It translates to CASSLNPPYEQYF.

In this sample, this clonotype turned up many times. The chain carries TRBV5-5 and TRBJ2-3; D is ambiguous. Germline lookup yields CDR1 SGHKS and CDR2 YYEKEE (reference sequence). V lost 4 bases and J lost 4, with 7 bases in between. This CDR3 region has 12 residues. The DNA for the CDR3 is TGTGCCAGCAGCCTTATGCCAGATACGCAGTATTTT. This sequence encodes CASSLMPDTQYF.

The chain is built from TRBV5-1 and TRBJ2-3; 10 nucleotides line up with TRBD2. CDR1 SGHRS and CDR2 YFSETQ come from the germline V gene. The V segment lost 1 base and the J segment 2 bases; nucleotides outside the gene matches: 7. The CDR3 sequence is 17 residues long. The CDR3 sequence is CASSLYPSGSLTDTQYF. The CDR3 region has the DNA TGCGCCAGCAGCTTGTATCCTAGCGGGAGTCTCACAGATACGCAGTATTTT.

CDR3 amino acids: CASSYEVGSNQPQHF. CDR3 nucleotides: TGTGCCAGCAGTTACGAGGTTGGTAGCAATCAGCCCCAGCATTTT. The chain recombines TRBV6-2 or TRBV6-3 with TRBJ1-5; D is undetermined. Per the germline V gene, CDR1 is MNHEY and CDR2 is SVGEGT. The CDR3 has 15 residues. Trimming pared 2 bases from V and 0 bases from J, leaving 8 bases between.

The table lists this clonotype with many counts. This chain joins TRBV28 and TRBJ2-3; 8 nucleotides line up with TRBD1. The V and J ends lost 6 bases and 4 bases, in that order; junction bases with no gene match: 6. CDR3 length equals 14 residues. Germline V lookup: CDR1 MDHEN, CDR2 SYDVKM. The CDR3 sequence: CASRNRGSADTQYF. The CDR3 nucleotides are TGTGCCAGCAGGAACAGGGGGTCCGCAGATACGCAGTATTTT.

V usage is TRBV14 and J usage is TRBJ2-7, with D perhaps TRBD2 (6 bases). Trimming stripped 4 bases from V and 0 bases from J, with 10 bases between. The germline CDR1 and CDR2 sequences are SGHDN and FVKESK. CDR3 length: 14 residues. The DNA for the CDR3 is TGTGCCAGCAGCCTACCGGGACTCTCCTACGAGCAGTACTTC. Its translation is CASSLPGLSYEQYF. The full variable domain, its missing parts supplied by reference TRBV14 and TRBJ2-7, is EAGVTQFPSHSVIEKGQTVTLRCDPISGHDNLYWYRRVMGKEIKFLLHFVKESKQDESGMPNNRFLAERTGGTYSTLKVQPAELEDSGVYFCASSLPGLSYEQYFGPGTRLTVT.

The chain couples TRBV4-3 to TRBJ2-3; 10 bases align to TRBD1. Per germline, CDR1 LGHNA and CDR2 YSLEER. CDR3 size: 16 residues. Trimming cost V 1 base and J 3 bases; bases outside gene matches: 4. The CDR3 region has the DNA TGCGCCAGCAGCCAAGGCTCGGGACAGGGGACAGATACGCAGTATTTT. Translation gives CASSQGSGQGTDTQYF.